The clone carrying this T cell receptor beta chain showed up many times. Its antigen is as yet unknown. This entry belongs to a study of T cells after yellow fever vaccination. Across the study: Fractions with few cells were prepared using SMART-Seq v4 Ultra Low Input. Study outcomes and limitations: CD4 and CD8 compartments shared a small share of clonotypes, likely from convergent recombination. Most clones from primary vaccination were detected again post-booster (almost 98% CD4, roughly 90% CD8).

The CDR3 sequence is 16 residues long. V lost 0 bases, J lost 7 bases, and 19 bases lay in between. The V gene's germline CDR1 is SGDLS and CDR2 YYNGEE. They built TCR cDNA with 5'RACE template switching, a step that put in a universal primer site and UMIs. TCRdb redid the calling of the 5' RACE reads with MiXCR, one entry per CDR3 protein. Found here are hundreds of thousands of distinct CDR3 sequences, just over 20% of them singletons; the top ten hold about 16%. This TCR was sampled from a man in his late teens or twenties who received the YFV17D yellow fever vaccine. The chain joins TRBV9 to TRBJ1-1, with a weak D call TRBD1 (5 bases). This specimen consisted of PBMCs, obtained less than 25 days after the first yellow fever vaccination. CDR3 bases: TGTGCCAGCAGCGTAGGGGTTTTGGGACTCCAAGGTGAAGCTTTCTTT. It encodes CASSVGVLGLQGEAFF.